This TCR beta chain was profiled in a study of neoadjuvant anti-PD-1 for oral cavity cancer. Study at large: Patients mostly received three to four biweekly nivolumab doses at 3 mg/kg before surgery. Non-progressing patients received a fourth nivolumab dose near day 43, then surgery on days 50-56.

Assay used: immunoSEQ multiplex PCR; TCRdb lists only in-frame clones, some missing. The repertoire holds 65,000 to 95,000 clones, with under 85% as singletons. Study-wide points: Each response group had just a few patients in TCR analyses.

Turning to this clone: The antigen is undetermined.

The V gene end was trimmed by 4 bases and the J gene end by 5 bases; junction bases not matched to a gene: 11. The CDR3 runs to 16 residues. Per the germline V gene, CDR1 is SGDLS and CDR2 is YYNGEE. The sample was PBMCs, taken before nivolumab (anti-PD-1) treatment. The chain joins TRBV9 to TRBJ2-2; 7 bases align to TRBD2. The TCR was taken from a person between 40 and 85 years old with oral cavity squamous cell carcinoma. The CDR3 DNA sequence: TGTGCCAGCAGCCTCCAGGGAGGGTACGGTACCGGGGAGCTGTTTTTT. It translates to CASSLQGGYGTGELFF.